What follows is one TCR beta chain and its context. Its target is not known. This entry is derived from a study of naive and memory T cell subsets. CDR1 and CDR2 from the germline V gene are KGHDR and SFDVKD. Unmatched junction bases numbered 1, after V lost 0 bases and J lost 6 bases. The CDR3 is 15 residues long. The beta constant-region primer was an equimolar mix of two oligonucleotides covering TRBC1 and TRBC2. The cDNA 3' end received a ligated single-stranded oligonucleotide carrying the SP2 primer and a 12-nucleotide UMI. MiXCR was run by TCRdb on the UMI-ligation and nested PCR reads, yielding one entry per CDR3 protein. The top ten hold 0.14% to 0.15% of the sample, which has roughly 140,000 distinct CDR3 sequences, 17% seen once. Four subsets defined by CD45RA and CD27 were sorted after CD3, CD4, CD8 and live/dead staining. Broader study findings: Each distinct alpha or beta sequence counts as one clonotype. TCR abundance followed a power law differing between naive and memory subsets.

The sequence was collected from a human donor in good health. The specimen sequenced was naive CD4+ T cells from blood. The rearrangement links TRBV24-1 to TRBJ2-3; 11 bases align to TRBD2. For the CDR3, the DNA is TGTGCCACCAGTGATTTGACTAGCGGGAGTGATACGCAGTATTTT. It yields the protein CATSDLTSGSDTQYF.